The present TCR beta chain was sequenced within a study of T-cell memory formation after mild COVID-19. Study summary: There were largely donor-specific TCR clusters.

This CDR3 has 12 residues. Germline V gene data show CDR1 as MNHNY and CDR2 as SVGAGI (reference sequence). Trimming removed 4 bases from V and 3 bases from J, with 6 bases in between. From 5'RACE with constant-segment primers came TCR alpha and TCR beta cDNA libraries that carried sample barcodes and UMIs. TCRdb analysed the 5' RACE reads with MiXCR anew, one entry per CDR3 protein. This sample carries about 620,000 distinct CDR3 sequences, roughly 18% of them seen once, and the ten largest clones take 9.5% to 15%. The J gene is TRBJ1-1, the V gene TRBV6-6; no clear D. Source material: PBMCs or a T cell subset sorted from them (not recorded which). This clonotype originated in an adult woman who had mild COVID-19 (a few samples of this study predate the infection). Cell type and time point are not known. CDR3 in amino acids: CASSSVYTEAFF. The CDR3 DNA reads TGTGCCAGCAGTTCCGTATACACTGAAGCTTTCTTT.